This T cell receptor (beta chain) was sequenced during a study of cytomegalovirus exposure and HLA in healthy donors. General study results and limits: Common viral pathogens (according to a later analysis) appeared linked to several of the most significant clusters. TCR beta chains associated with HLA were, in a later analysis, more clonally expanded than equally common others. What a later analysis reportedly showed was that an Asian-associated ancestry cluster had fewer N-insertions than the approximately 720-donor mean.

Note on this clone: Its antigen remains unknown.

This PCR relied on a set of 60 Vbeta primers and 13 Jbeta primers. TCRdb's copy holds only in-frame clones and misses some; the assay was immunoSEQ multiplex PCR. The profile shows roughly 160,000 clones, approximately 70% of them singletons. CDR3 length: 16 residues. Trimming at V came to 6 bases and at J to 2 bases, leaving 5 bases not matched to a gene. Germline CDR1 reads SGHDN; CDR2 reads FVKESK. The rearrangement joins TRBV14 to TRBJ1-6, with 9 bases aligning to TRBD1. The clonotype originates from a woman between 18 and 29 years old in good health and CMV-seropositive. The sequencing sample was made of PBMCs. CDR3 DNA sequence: TGTGCCAGCAGTCGGGACAGGGCGGCCTATAATTCACCCCTCCACTTT. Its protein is CASSRDRAAYNSPLHF.